One and the same sample provided the 26 T cell receptor beta chains below, sequenced in a study of CXCR3-negative and CXCR3-positive naive CD8 T cells. TRB cDNA libraries were made by UMI-labeled 5' RACE. From its re-call of the 5' RACE reads, TCRdb lists each CDR3 protein once, without DNA. The sample's table shows some 150,000 distinct CDR3 sequences. These receptors' targets are unknown. Notes on the study in general: The study found more hydrophobic TRB CDR3s in CXCR3-positive naive cells than in CXCR3-negative naive cells.

The material sequenced was naive CXCR3+ CD8+ T cells from blood. Stated subset: CD45RO-CCR7+CD27+CD95- naive CD8+ T cells expressing CXCR3 (TNR3+). The receptors stem from a human donor in good health. Some clones in this sample may be carry-over from other donors' samples.

The chain uses TRBV14 and TRBJ2-7; TCRdb's D gene call, TRBD1, goes unchecked for lack of DNA. This CDR3 is 17 amino acids long. Germline V gene sequence: CDR1 SGHDN, CDR2 FVKESK. This chain's CDR3 is CASSRFLTRDSRYEQYF.

This chain joins TRBV7-9 and TRBJ2-7. This CDR3 has 13 residues. CDR1 and CDR2 from the germline V gene are SEHNR and FQNEAQ (reference sequence). CDR3 loop: CAGSSQSSYEQYF.

This chain links TRBV28 with TRBJ2-7; TCRdb proposes TRBD2, but this gene call is untestable without DNA. CDR1 is MDHEN and CDR2 is SYDVKM in the germline V gene. The length of the CDR3 is 15 residues. The CDR3 loop reads CASSLPSGRGYEQYF.

V and J are TRBV4-2 and TRBJ2-3; as DNA is missing, the TRBD1 call by TCRdb cannot be tested. This CDR3 spans 15 amino acids. Germline assignment: CDR1 LGHNA and CDR2 YNFKEQ. The CDR3 spells CASSQDPGGTDTQYF.

The CDR3 region is CASSPGGAYNEQFF. The V call is TRBV19, the J call TRBJ2-1; TCRdb's D call, TRBD2, is unchecked because there is no DNA. CDR1 LNHDA and CDR2 SQIVND come from the germline V gene (reference sequence). This CDR3 region has 14 residues.

The chain carries TRBV12-3 or TRBV12-4 and TRBJ1-5; TCRdb names TRBD1, which stays unverified in the absence of DNA. The CDR3 length is 15 residues. The CDR3 here is CASSWDRGSNQPQHF.

Here the CDR3 reads CASSYDLAGTSSYNEQFF. The chain recombines TRBV6-6 with TRBJ2-1; TCRdb's D call, TRBD2, is unchecked because there is no DNA. Germline V CDR1 and CDR2: MNHNY, SVGAGI (reference sequence). The CDR3 extends over 18 amino acids.

The chain recombines TRBV29-1 with TRBJ2-7. Germline V gene sequence: CDR1 SQVTM, CDR2 ANQGSEA. This CDR3 region has 13 residues. The CDR3 loop is CSVEVSGSYEQYF.

The chain couples TRBV20-1 to TRBJ2-7. The germline gives CDR1 DFQATT, CDR2 SNEGSKA (reference sequence). The CDR3 sequence is 13 residues long. CDR3 sequence reads: CSALDRSSYEQYF.

The gene calls are TRBV9 and TRBJ2-1; TCRdb gives TRBD2 as the D gene, but with no DNA this cannot be confirmed. This CDR3 is 16 amino acids long. Germline assignment: CDR1 SGDLS and CDR2 YYNGEE. The chain's CDR3 is CASSIGLAGHYNEQFF. The full variable domain, in which reference TRBV9 and TRBJ2-1 provide the parts outside the CDR3, is DSGVTQTPKHLITATGQRVTLRCSPRSGDLSVYWYQQSLDQGLQFLIQYYNGEERAKGNILERFSAQQFPDLHSELNLSSLELGDSALYFCASSIGLAGHYNEQFFGPGTRLTVL.

The chain combines TRBV5-1 with TRBJ1-5; TCRdb gives TRBD1 as the D gene, but with no DNA this cannot be confirmed. The CDR3 totals 13 residues. In germline, CDR1 is SGHRS, CDR2 YFSETQ. CDR3 amino acids: CASSTGPNQPQHF.

The V and J genes are TRBV20-1 and TRBJ1-1; the TCRdb call, TRBD1, lacks DNA for checking. This CDR3 spans 15 amino acids. The V gene's germline CDR1 is DFQATT and CDR2 SNEGSKA (reference sequence). The CDR3 is CSARDRWGMNTEAFF.

The rearrangement uses TRBV9 and TRBJ2-7. The CDR3 totals 12 residues. Germline V CDR1 and CDR2: SGDLS, YYNGEE. CDR3 region: CASSGHTYEQYF.

The chain links TRBV29-1 to TRBJ2-1; absent DNA, TCRdb's TRBD1 call cannot be checked. CDR1 and CDR2 (germline): SQVTM, ANQGSEA. This CDR3 region has 13 residues. This chain's CDR3 is CSVWTGLYNEQFF.

The chain has TRBV4-1 and TRBJ2-1; TCRdb reports TRBD2, a call that lacks DNA to check it against. Germline V gene lookup returns CDR1 MGHRA and CDR2 YSYEKL. The CDR3 extends over 19 amino acids. The CDR3 region is CASSPFFSGGVRSYNEQFF.

The chain employs TRBV7-7 and TRBJ2-5. This CDR3 region has 13 residues. Per germline, CDR1 SSHAT and CDR2 FNYEAQ (reference sequence). CDR3 sequence reads: CASSLSGRETQYF.

This chain joins TRBV12-3 or TRBV12-4 and TRBJ2-2. The CDR3 is 12 residues long. CDR3 sequence reads: CAIPSSTGELFF.

The V and J genes are TRBV18 and TRBJ2-5. Germline V lookup: CDR1 KGHSH, CDR2 LQKENI. This CDR3 spans 15 amino acids. The CDR3 loop reads CASSPPLGYQETQYF.

This sequence joins TRBV24-1 and TRBJ2-1; TCRdb's D call, TRBD2, is unchecked because there is no DNA. This CDR3 has 14 residues. The germline V gene has CDR1 KGHDR and CDR2 SFDVKD. The CDR3 loop reads CATSDPPFDGEQFF.

This rearrangement joins TRBV6-2 or TRBV6-3 to TRBJ2-1; without DNA, the TCRdb call of TRBD1 cannot be checked. This CDR3 contains 15 residues. Germline lookup yields CDR1 MNHEY and CDR2 SVGEGT. The CDR3 sequence is CASSPWEAPHNEQFF.

The chain is built from TRBV5-1 and TRBJ2-7; TCRdb gives TRBD1 as the D gene, but with no DNA this cannot be confirmed. This CDR3 comprises 15 residues. Germline CDR1 reads SGHRS; CDR2 reads YFSETQ. CDR3 residues: CASSPGTESSYEQYF. The variable domain in full, with the rest retrieved from reference TRBV5-1 and TRBJ2-7, is KAGVTQTPRYLIKTRGQQVTLSCSPISGHRSVSWYQQTPGQGLQFLFEYFSETQRNKGNFPGRFSGRQFSNSRSEMNVSTLELGDSALYLCASSPGTESSYEQYFGPGTRLTVT.

This chain connects TRBV19 to TRBJ2-1; no DNA is available, so the TRBD2 call from TCRdb remains unchecked. Germline loops: CDR1 LNHDA, CDR2 SQIVND (reference sequence). This CDR3 has 15 residues. This CDR3 is CASSSGTRGYNEQFF. The complete variable domain, with remaining parts taken from reference TRBV19 and TRBJ2-1, reads DGGITQSPKYLFRKEGQNVTLSCEQNLNHDAMYWYRQDPGQGLRLIYYSQIVNDFQKGDIAEGYSVSREKKESFPLTVTSAQKNPTAFYLCASSSGTRGYNEQFFGPGTRLTVL.

The rearrangement links TRBV7-9 to TRBJ1-2; checking the TCRdb D call of TRBD1 is not possible without DNA. This CDR3 comprises 13 residues. Germline V gives CDR1 SEHNR, CDR2 FQNEAQ (reference sequence). CDR3 region: CASSPRTGYGYTF.

This sequence joins TRBV3-1 and TRBJ2-7; the D call of TRBD1 rests on TCRdb alone, since no DNA is present to check it. CDR3 length: 14 amino acids. Germline assignment: CDR1 LGHDT and CDR2 YNNKEL (reference sequence). The CDR3 loop reads CASSSDRGDYEQYF.

J is TRBJ2-1 and V is TRBV12-5; TCRdb indicates TRBD1, and absent DNA this call remains unverified. Germline V gene lookup returns CDR1 LGHNT and CDR2 FRNRAP. The CDR3 consists of 15 residues. CDR3 in amino acids: CASGLSLGDYNEQFF.

The V gene is TRBV20-1, the J gene TRBJ2-7. Germline V gene data show CDR1 as DFQATT and CDR2 as SNEGSKA (reference sequence). The CDR3 covers 13 residues. CDR3 protein: CSARPRSSYEQYF.